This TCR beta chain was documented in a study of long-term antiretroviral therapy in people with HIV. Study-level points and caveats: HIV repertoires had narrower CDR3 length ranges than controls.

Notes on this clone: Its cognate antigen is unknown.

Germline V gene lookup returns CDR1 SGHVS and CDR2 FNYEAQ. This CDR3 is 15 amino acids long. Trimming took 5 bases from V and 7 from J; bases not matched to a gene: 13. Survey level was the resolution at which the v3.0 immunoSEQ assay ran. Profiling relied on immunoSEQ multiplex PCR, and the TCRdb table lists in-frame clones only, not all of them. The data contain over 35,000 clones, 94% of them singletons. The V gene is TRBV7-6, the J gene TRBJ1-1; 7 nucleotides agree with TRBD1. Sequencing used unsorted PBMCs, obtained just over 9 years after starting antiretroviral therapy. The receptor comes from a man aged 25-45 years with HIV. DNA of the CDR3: TGTGCCAGCAGCGAAACAGGGGTGGGTGGTGATGAAGCTTTCTTT. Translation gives CASSETGVGGDEAFF.